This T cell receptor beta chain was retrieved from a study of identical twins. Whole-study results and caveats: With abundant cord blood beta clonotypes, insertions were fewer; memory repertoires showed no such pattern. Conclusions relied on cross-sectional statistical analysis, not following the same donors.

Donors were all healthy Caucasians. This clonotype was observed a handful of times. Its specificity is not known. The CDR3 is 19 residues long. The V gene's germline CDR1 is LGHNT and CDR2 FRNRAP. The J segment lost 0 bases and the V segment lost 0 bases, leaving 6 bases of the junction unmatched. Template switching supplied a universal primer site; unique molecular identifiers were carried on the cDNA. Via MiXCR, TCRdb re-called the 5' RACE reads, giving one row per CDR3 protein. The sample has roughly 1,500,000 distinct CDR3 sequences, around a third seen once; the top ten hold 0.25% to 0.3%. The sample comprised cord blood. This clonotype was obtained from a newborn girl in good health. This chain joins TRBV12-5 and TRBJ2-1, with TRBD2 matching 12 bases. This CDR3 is CASGLVAGLAGPSYNEQFF. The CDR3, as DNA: TGTGCTAGTGGTTTGGTAGCAGGACTAGCGGGACCCTCCTACAATGAGCAGTTCTTC. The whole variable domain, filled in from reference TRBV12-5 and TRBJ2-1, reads DARVTQTPRHKVTEMGQEVTMRCQPILGHNTVFWYRQTMMQGLELLAYFRNRAPLDDSGMPKDRFSAEMPDATLATLKIQPSEPRDSAVYFCASGLVAGLAGPSYNEQFFGPGTRLTVL.